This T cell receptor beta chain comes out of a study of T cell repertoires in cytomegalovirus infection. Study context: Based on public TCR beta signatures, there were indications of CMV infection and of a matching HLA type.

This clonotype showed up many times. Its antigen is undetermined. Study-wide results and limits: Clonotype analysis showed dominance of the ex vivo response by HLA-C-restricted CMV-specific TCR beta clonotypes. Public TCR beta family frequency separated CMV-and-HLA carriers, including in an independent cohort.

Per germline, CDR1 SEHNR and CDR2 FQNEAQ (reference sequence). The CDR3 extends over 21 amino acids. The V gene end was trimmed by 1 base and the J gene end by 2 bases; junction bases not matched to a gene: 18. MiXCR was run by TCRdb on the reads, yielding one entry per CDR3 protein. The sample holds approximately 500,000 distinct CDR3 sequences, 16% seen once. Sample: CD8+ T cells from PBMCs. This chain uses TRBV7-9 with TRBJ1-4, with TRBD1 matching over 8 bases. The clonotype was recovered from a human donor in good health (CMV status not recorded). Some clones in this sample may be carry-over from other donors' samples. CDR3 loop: CASSLVGPGQAPRGTNEKLFF. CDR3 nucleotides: TGTGCCAGCAGCTTAGTAGGCCCGGGACAGGCACCTCGGGGGACTAATGAAAAACTGTTTTTT. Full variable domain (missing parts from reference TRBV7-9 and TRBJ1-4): DTGVSQNPRHKITKRGQNVTFRCDPISEHNRLYWYRQTLGQGPEFLTYFQNEAQLEKSRLLSDRFSAERPKGSFSTLEIQRTEQGDSAMYLCASSLVGPGQAPRGTNEKLFFGSGTQLSVL.